The present TCR beta chain was sequenced within a study of glioma-infiltrating T cells. Study-level findings and limits: Tissue and blood shared very few CDR3 sequences. Non-neoplastic patients had below-expected tissue-blood divergence, while all gliomas exceeded expectation.

The CDR3 length is 13 residues. CDR1 DFQATT and CDR2 SNEGSKA come from the germline V gene (reference sequence). V lost 5 bases to trimming and J lost 5 bases; unmatched junction nucleotides: 5. Amplification of TCR alpha and beta CDR3 regions from RNA used iRepertoire nested multiplex PCR. One-step reverse transcription and amplification started from approximately 100-400 ng of tissue mRNA or PBMC total RNA. Each CDR3 protein gets one entry after TCRdb re-called the multiplex PCR reads with MiXCR. The table lists 100,000 to 150,000 distinct CDR3 sequences, roughly 23% of them singletons, with roughly 15% in the top ten. Ten or more counts support this clonotype. Its antigen is still unknown.

This TCR came from a human donor with low-grade glioma or glioblastoma, undergoing nonglioma brain surgery, or in good health (not recorded which). This chain connects TRBV20-1 to TRBJ1-4; 7 bases map to TRBD1. The sequenced material came from glioma tissue, nonneoplastic brain tissue, or PBMCs (not recorded which). The CDR3 here is CSAEDRANEKLFF. DNA of the CDR3: TGCAGTGCTGAAGACAGGGCGAATGAAAAACTGTTTTTT.